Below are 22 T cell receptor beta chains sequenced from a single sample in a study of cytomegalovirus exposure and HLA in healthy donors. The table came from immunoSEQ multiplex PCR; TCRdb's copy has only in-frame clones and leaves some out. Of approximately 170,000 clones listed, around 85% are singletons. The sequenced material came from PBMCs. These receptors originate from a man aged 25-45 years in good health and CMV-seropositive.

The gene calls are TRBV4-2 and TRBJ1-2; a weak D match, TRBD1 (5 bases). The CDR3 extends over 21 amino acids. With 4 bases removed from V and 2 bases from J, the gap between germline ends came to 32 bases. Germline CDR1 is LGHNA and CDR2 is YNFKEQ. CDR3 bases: TGTGCCAGCAGCCGACCCGCGGGGGGGAGGCAAAATACCGGGGAGAACTATGGCTACACCTTC. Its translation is CASSRPAGGRQNTGENYGYTF.

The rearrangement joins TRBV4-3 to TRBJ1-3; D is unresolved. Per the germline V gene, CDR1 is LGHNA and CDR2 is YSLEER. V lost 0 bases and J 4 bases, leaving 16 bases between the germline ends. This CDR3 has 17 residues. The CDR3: CASSQEWGGWSGNTIYF. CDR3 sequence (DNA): TGCGCCAGCAGCCAAGAGTGGGGAGGGTGGTCGGGAAACACCATATATTTT.

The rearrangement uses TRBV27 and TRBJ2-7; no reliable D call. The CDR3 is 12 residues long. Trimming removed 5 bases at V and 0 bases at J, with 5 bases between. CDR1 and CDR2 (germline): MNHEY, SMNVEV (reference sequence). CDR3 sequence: CASSPNSYEQYF. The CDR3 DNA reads TGTGCCAGCAGTCCAAACTCCTACGAGCAGTACTTC.

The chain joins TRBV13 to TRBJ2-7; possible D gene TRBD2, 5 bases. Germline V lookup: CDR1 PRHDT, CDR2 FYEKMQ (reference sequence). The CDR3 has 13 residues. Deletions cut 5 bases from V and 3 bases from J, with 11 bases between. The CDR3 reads CASSRGRIYEQYF. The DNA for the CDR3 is TGTGCCAGCAGCCGGGGTCGGATCTACGAGCAGTACTTC.

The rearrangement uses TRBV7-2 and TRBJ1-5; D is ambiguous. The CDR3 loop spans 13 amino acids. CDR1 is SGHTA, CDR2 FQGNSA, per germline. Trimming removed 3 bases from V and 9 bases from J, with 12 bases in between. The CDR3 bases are TGTGCCAGCAGCTTGTCGGGGAACCCGCCCCAGCATTTT. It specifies CASSLSGNPPQHF.

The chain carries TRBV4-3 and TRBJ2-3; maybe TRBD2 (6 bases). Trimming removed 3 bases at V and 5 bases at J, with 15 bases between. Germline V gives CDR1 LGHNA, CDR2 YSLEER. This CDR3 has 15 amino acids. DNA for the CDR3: TGCGCCAGCAGCCACCAAAAGCTGGGGGGAGATACGCAGTATTTT. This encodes CASSHQKLGGDTQYF.

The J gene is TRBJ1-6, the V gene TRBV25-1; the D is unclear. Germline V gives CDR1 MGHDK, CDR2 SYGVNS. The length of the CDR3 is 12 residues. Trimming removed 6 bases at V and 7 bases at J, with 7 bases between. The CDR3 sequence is CASSEQNSPLHF. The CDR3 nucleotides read TGTGCCAGCAGCGAACAGAATTCACCCCTCCACTTT.

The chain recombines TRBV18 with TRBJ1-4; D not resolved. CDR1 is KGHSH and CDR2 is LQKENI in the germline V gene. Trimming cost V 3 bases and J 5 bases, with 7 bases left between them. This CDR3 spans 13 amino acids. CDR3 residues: CASSPRRNEKLFF. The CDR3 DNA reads TGTGCCAGCTCACCTAGGAGAAATGAAAAACTGTTTTTT.

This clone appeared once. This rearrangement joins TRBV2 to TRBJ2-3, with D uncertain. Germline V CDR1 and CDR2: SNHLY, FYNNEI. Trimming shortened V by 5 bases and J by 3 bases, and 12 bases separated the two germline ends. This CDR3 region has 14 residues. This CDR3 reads CASSQLTTTDTQYF. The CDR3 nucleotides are TGTGCCAGCAGTCAGCTCACTACAACAGATACGCAGTATTTT. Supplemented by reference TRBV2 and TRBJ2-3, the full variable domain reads EPEVTQTPSHQVTQMGQEVILRCVPISNHLYFYWYRQILGQKVEFLVSFYNNEISEKSEIFDDQFSVERPDGSNFTLKIRSTKLEDSAMYFCASSQLTTTDTQYFGPGTRLTVL.

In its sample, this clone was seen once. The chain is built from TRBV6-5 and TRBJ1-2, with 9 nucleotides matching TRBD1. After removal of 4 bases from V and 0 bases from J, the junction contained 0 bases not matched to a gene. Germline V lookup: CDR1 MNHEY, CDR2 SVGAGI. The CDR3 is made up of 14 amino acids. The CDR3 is CASSWDRANYGYTF. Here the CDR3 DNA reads TGTGCCAGCAGTTGGGACAGGGCTAACTATGGCTACACCTTC.

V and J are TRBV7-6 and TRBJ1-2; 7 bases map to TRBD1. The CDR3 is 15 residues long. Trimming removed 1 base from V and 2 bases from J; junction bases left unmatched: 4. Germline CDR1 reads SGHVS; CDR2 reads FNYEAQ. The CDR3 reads CASSLEGRGNYGYTF. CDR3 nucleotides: TGTGCCAGCAGCTTAGAGGGCAGGGGGAACTATGGCTACACCTTC.

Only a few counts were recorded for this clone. The CDR3 loop is CASSPKAGAYNEQFF. CDR3 sequence (DNA): TGTGCCAGCAGCCCGAAAGCGGGGGCGTACAATGAGCAGTTCTTC. The chain joins TRBV7-3 to TRBJ2-1; 8 nucleotides line up with TRBD2. The ends lost 5 bases at V and 4 bases at J; junction bases unmatched: 7. Germline loops: CDR1 SGHTA, CDR2 FQGTGA. This CDR3 region has 15 residues.

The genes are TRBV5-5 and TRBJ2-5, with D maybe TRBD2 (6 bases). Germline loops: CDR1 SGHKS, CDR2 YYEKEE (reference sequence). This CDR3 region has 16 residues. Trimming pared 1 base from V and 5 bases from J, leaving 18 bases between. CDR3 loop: CASSLRRGNDRETQYF. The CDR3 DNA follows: TGTGCCAGCAGCTTGAGGCGGGGAAATGACCGGGAGACCCAGTACTTC.

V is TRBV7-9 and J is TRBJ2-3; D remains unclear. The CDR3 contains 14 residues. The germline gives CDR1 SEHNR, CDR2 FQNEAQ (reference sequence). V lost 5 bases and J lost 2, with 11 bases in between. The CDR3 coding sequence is TGTGCCAGCAGCCCGAGAGTCAACACAGATACGCAGTATTTT. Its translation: CASSPRVNTDTQYF.

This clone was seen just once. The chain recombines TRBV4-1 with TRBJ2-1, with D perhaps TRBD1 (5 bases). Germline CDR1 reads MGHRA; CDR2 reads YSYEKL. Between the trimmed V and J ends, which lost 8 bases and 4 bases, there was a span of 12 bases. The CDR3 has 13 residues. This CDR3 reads CASHGAKYNEQFF. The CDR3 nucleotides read TGCGCCAGCCATGGGGCTAAATACAATGAGCAGTTCTTC.

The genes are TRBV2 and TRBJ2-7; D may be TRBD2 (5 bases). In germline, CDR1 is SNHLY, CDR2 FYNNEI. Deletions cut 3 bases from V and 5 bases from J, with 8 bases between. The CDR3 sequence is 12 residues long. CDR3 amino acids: CASSDEGHEQYF. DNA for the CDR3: TGTGCCAGCAGTGACGAGGGCCACGAGCAGTACTTC. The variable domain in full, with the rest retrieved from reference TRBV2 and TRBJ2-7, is EPEVTQTPSHQVTQMGQEVILRCVPISNHLYFYWYRQILGQKVEFLVSFYNNEISEKSEIFDDQFSVERPDGSNFTLKIRSTKLEDSAMYFCASSDEGHEQYFGPGTRLTVT.

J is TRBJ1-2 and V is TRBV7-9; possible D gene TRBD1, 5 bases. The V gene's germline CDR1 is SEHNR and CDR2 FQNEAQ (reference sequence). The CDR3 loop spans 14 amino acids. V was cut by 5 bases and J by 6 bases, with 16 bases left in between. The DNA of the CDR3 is TGTGCCAGCAGCCGAGACGGGGGTTCCAATGGCTACACCTTC. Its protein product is CASSRDGGSNGYTF.

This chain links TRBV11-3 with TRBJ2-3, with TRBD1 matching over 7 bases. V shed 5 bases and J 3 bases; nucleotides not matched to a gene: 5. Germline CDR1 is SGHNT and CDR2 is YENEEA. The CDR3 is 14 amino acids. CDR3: CASSPPTGTDTQYF. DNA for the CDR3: TGTGCCAGCAGCCCGCCGACAGGGACAGATACGCAGTATTTT.

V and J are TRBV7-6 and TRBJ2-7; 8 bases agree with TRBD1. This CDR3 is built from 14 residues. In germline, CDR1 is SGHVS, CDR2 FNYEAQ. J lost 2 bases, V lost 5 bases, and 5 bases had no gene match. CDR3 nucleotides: TGTGCCAGCAGCCTTGGACAGGGTACCTACGAGCAGTACTTC. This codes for CASSLGQGTYEQYF.

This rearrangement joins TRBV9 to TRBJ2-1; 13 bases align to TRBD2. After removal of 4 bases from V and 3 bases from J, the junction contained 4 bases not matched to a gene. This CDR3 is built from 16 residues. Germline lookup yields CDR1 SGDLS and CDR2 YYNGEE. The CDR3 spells CASSPGLAGLYNEQFF. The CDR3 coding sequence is TGTGCCAGCAGCCCGGGACTAGCGGGGCTCTACAATGAGCAGTTCTTC.

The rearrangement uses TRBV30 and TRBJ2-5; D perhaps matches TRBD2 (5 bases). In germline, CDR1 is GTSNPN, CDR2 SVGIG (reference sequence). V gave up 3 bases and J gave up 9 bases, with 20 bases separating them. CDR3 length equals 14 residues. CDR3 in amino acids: CAWSFDYLDGSQYF. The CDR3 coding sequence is TGTGCCTGGAGCTTCGACTACCTCGACGGGTCCCAGTACTTC.

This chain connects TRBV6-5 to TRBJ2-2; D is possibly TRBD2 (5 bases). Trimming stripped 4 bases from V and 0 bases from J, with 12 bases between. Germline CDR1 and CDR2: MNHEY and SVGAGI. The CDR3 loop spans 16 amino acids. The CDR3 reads CASSFRGEPNTGELFF. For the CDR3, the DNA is TGTGCCAGCAGTTTCCGGGGAGAACCGAACACCGGGGAGCTGTTTTTT.